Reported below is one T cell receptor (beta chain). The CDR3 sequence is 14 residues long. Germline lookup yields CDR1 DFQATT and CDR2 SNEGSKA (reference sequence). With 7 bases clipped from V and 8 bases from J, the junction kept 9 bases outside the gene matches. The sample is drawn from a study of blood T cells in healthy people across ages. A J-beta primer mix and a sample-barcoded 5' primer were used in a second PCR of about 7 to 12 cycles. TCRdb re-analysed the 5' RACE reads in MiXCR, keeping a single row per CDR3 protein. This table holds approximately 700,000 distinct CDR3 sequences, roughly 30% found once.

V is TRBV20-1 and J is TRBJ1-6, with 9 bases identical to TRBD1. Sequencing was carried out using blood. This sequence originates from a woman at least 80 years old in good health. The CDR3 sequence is CSVQGDRADSPLHF. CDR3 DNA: TGCAGTGTCCAGGGGGACAGGGCAGATTCACCCCTCCACTTT.